This record looks at one T cell receptor (beta chain) sequence and its context. Time point: baseline, week 1 (first vaccination visit). This sample's treatment: pre-vaccination baseline after standard-of-care therapy. The data originate from a study of a mutant IDH1 vaccine in newly diagnosed glioma. The wider study: Earlier care involved radiotherapy, temozolomide, or both, and the majority received both.

Method: immunoSEQ multiplex PCR; TCRdb's copy keeps in-frame clones and lacks some. This sample has about 68,000 clones, with 60% to 85% found just once. CDR1 SGHTA and CDR2 FQGNSA come from the germline V gene. The CDR3 consists of 15 residues. Trimming took 5 bases from V and 1 from J, leaving 14 bases between them. The rearrangement links TRBV7-2 to TRBJ2-5, with a weak D call TRBD1 (6 bases). This clonotype was sampled from a man aged 50 to 60 with glioma. The sequencing used PBMCs, collected from a glioma patient treated with radiotherapy, temozolomide or both. The CDR3 here is CASSRLQGPQETQYF. The CDR3 DNA follows: TGTGCCAGCAGCCGATTACAGGGCCCCCAAGAGACCCAGTACTTC.